This T cell receptor beta chain emerged from a study of control samples from healthy donors and cancer patients. Assay: immunoSEQ multiplex PCR; the TCRdb copy retains only in-frame clones and omits some. The sample includes around 140,000 clones, approximately 90% of them seen just once. The germline gives CDR1 LNHDA, CDR2 SQIVND (reference sequence). The length of the CDR3 is 16 residues. Deletions cut 4 bases from V and 5 bases from J, with 18 bases between. This receptor was obtained from a man aged 40-55 years in good health. The sample comprised blood. The rearrangement links TRBV19 to TRBJ2-1; D is perhaps TRBD2 (6 bases). The CDR3 coding sequence is TGTGCCAGTAGTAACTCTTGGCGGGGACCCCACAATGAGCAGTTCTTC. Amino acids: CASSNSWRGPHNEQFF.